These 12 T cell receptor beta chains share one sample of origin, sequenced in a study of PD-L1 blockade in urothelial cancer. Using immunoSEQ multiplex PCR, the repertoire was profiled, and TCRdb retains in-frame clones only, with some absent. The sample has approximately 50,000 clones; around 84% are singletons. Time point given: pretreatment peripheral blood. The sequences come from PBMCs, collected around atezolizumab (anti-PD-L1) treatment. The receptors derive from a man between 70 and 80 years old with urothelial cancer.

The chain carries TRBV2 and TRBJ2-2; no definite D call. The length of the CDR3 is 13 residues. V lost 4 bases and J lost 0, with 3 bases in between. Germline-derived CDR1 and CDR2 are SNHLY and FYNNEI. CDR3 nucleotides: TGTGCCAGCAGTGCAGCGAACACCGGGGAGCTGTTTTTT. This encodes CASSAANTGELFF. The full variable domain, completed using reference TRBV2 and TRBJ2-2, is EPEVTQTPSHQVTQMGQEVILRCVPISNHLYFYWYRQILGQKVEFLVSFYNNEISEKSEIFDDQFSVERPDGSNFTLKIRSTKLEDSAMYFCASSAANTGELFFGEGSRLTVL.

The rearrangement uses TRBV7-2 and TRBJ1-2; possible D gene TRBD1, 5 bases. Trimming cost V 6 bases and J 4 bases, with 12 bases left between them. Germline-derived CDR1 and CDR2 are SGHTA and FQGNSA. The CDR3 length is 13 residues. The CDR3 is CASRLGEVYGYTF. In DNA form, the CDR3 reads TGTGCCAGCAGACTAGGGGAGGTCTATGGCTACACCTTC.

The chain carries TRBV25-1 and TRBJ1-2, with D maybe TRBD1 (5 bases). CDR3 length equals 11 residues. Germline V gene data show CDR1 as MGHDK and CDR2 as SYGVNS. Trimming shortened V by 4 bases and J by 7 bases, and 7 bases separated the two germline ends. The CDR3 nucleotides are TGTGCCAGCAGTGCCGGGGGTGGCTACACCTTC. Translating gives CASSAGGGYTF.

This rearrangement joins TRBV19 to TRBJ1-1; a possible D gene is TRBD1 (5 bases). Germline CDR1 and CDR2: LNHDA and SQIVND (reference sequence). The CDR3 is 15 amino acids. Trimming took off 0 bases at V and 0 bases at J, with 8 bases between the two ends. CDR3 region: CASSIDHRMNTEAFF. The CDR3 DNA sequence: TGTGCCAGTAGTATAGATCACAGGATGAACACTGAAGCTTTCTTT.

The J gene is TRBJ2-2, the V gene TRBV5-1; TRBD2 agrees at 7 bases. Trimming took 3 bases from V and 5 from J; bases not matched to a gene: 7. Germline values: CDR1 SGHRS, CDR2 YFSETQ. The CDR3 is made up of 15 amino acids. CDR3 bases: TGCGCCAGCAGCTCGGGGACTATCGGGACCGGGGAGCTGTTTTTT. It is translated as CASSSGTIGTGELFF.

J is TRBJ1-3 and V is TRBV12-1; the table's D gene call, TRBD1, was not cross checked with the DNA. TRBV12-1 is noted as a pseudogene. This CDR3 has 15 amino acids. The CDR3 region is CASSFPHRERNTIYF. CDR3 sequence (DNA): TGTGCCAGCAGCTTTCCCCACAGGGAGAGAAACACCATATATTTT.

V gene TRBV6-4 combines with J gene TRBJ1-1, with TRBD1 as a possible D gene (5 bases). The germline V gene has CDR1 MRHNA and CDR2 SNTAGT. Trimming took 6 bases from V and 1 from J, leaving 15 bases between them. This CDR3 has 15 residues. CDR3 in DNA: TGTGCCAGCAGCTCTGAGGCAGGGCGGAACACTGAAGCTTTCTTT. Its protein product is CASSSEAGRNTEAFF.

The rearrangement uses TRBV7-9 and TRBJ2-2; D perhaps matches TRBD1 (6 bases). Germline V CDR1 and CDR2: SEHNR, FQNEAQ (reference sequence). V lost 2 bases, J lost 1 base, and 14 bases lay in between. This CDR3 spans 17 amino acids. DNA of the CDR3: TGTGCCAGCAGCTTAAGCCGGCTGACAGGGAACACCGGGGAGCTGTTTTTT. Its translation: CASSLSRLTGNTGELFF. The variable domain in full, with the rest retrieved from reference TRBV7-9 and TRBJ2-2, is DTGVSQNPRHKITKRGQNVTFRCDPISEHNRLYWYRQTLGQGPEFLTYFQNEAQLEKSRLLSDRFSAERPKGSFSTLEIQRTEQGDSAMYLCASSLSRLTGNTGELFFGEGSRLTVL.

J is TRBJ2-7 and V is TRBV19; 11 nucleotides line up with TRBD2. The CDR3 loop spans 15 amino acids. With V trimmed by 5 bases and J by 2 bases, 5 bases remained unmatched. CDR1 and CDR2 (germline): LNHDA, SQIVND (reference sequence). This chain's CDR3 is CASSSGTSGTYEQYF. CDR3 nucleotides: TGTGCCAGTAGTTCCGGGACTAGCGGAACCTACGAGCAGTACTTC.

This chain joins TRBV7-3 and TRBJ2-3; D gene ambiguous. Germline values: CDR1 SGHTA, CDR2 FQGTGA. This CDR3 contains 14 residues. Trimming cost V 5 bases and J 4 bases, with 13 bases left between them. Written as DNA, the CDR3 is TGTGCCAGCAGCAAGAGTAATCGCGCAGATACGCAGTATTTT. Translated: CASSKSNRADTQYF.

The J gene is TRBJ2-1, the V gene TRBV9; the match to TRBD2 covers 16 bases. The CDR3 has 18 amino acids. Germline CDR1 and CDR2: SGDLS and YYNGEE. V dropped 4 bases and J dropped 9; count of bases not matched to a gene: 13. The CDR3 bases are TGTGCCAGCAGCCCCGGGACTAGCGGGAGGGCCCCCAGGGGTGAGCAGTTCTTC. This translates into CASSPGTSGRAPRGEQFF.

This CDR3 reads CAWRGGGSTDTQYF. CDR3 in DNA: TGTGCCTGGAGGGGAGGGGGTAGCACAGATACGCAGTATTTT. The chain is built from TRBV30 and TRBJ2-3; D possibly corresponds to TRBD2 (7 bases). Deletions cut 3 bases from V and 0 bases from J, with 10 bases between. The V gene's germline CDR1 is GTSNPN and CDR2 SVGIG (reference sequence). This CDR3 spans 14 amino acids.